What follows describes a single TCR beta chain. The antigen is not known. Germline V gives CDR1 SGHAT, CDR2 FQNNGV. The V end was cut by 2 bases, the J end by 7 bases, with 6 bases between. CDR3 size: 12 residues. The data were obtained in a study of shared clonotypes between healthy human individuals. About the research overall: Every donor yielded three CD4 naive, three CD4 memory, two CD8 naive and one CD8 memory plate.

General study points: The represented genetic and exposure-history diversity was limited by the small number of donors. Clonotype sharing levels among donors were expected to vary with sequencing depth.

The naive CD8 fraction comprised CD45RO-negative cells positively selected for CCR7 and excluded terminally differentiated effector memory CD45RA+ cells. Assay used: immunoSEQ multiplex PCR; TCRdb lists only in-frame clones, some missing. The sample carries about 2.1 million clones, just over 90% recorded once. This TCR was sampled from a man younger than 35 in good health. Some clones in this sample may be carry-over from other donors' samples. V usage is TRBV11-2 and J usage is TRBJ2-4, with D uncertain. The material sequenced was naive CD8+ T cells from PBMCs. The CDR3 sequence is CASSLSENIQYF. The CDR3 coding sequence is TGTGCCAGCAGCTTATCCGAGAACATTCAGTACTTC. Drawing the rest from reference TRBV11-2 and TRBJ2-4, the complete variable domain is EAGVAQSPRYKIIEKRQSVAFWCNPISGHATLYWYQQILGQGPKLLIQFQNNGVVDDSQLPKDRFSAERLKGVDSTLKIQPAKLEDSAVYLCASSLSENIQYFGAGTRLSVL.